Presented here are 26 T cell receptor beta chains from one specimen sequenced in a study of blood T cell repertoires in COVID-19. The protocol was immunoSEQ multiplex PCR, while the TCRdb copy is restricted to in-frame clones and leaves out a portion. In the table there are about 220,000 clones, around 82% of which are singletons. Sequencing input: peripheral blood. Source of these receptors: a woman between 25 and 40 years old who had recovered from COVID-19.

The J gene is TRBJ2-7, the V gene TRBV19, with TRBD2 as a possible D gene (5 bases). Trimming removed 2 bases from V and 5 bases from J, with 13 bases in between. The CDR3 extends over 14 amino acids. The germline gives CDR1 LNHDA, CDR2 SQIVND (reference sequence). CDR3 bases: TGTGCCAGTAGTATAAGAGGGCTCGGGGACGAGCAGTACTTC. Translation: CASSIRGLGDEQYF.

This clone was detected a few times. V is TRBV7-9 and J is TRBJ2-3, with 15 bases lining up with TRBD2. CDR3 length equals 15 residues. Trimming removed 5 bases from V and 6 bases from J; junction bases left unmatched: 3. The germline V gene has CDR1 SEHNR and CDR2 FQNEAQ (reference sequence). As DNA, the CDR3 is TGTGCCAGCAGCCTCGGACTAGCGGGAGGGGATACGCAGTATTTT. It yields the protein CASSLGLAGGDTQYF.

This chain uses TRBV28 with TRBJ2-7; 16 bases are shared with TRBD2. This CDR3 is 18 amino acids long. With 5 bases clipped from V and 4 bases from J, the junction kept 11 bases outside the gene matches. Looked up from germline, CDR1 is MDHEN and CDR2 is SYDVKM. The CDR3 reads CASSDPGTSGRAQYEQYF. The CDR3 DNA reads as TGTGCCAGCAGTGATCCCGGGACTAGCGGGAGGGCCCAGTACGAGCAGTACTTC.

This clone was seen just once. This chain uses TRBV6-1 with TRBJ1-1; D remains ambiguous. Germline CDR1 is MNHNS and CDR2 is SASEGT. V dropped 2 bases and J dropped 1 base, with 5 bases sitting between them. The CDR3 loop spans 13 amino acids. CDR3 in amino acids: CASSELKNTEAFF. CDR3 DNA sequence: TGTGCCAGCAGTGAATTAAAGAACACTGAAGCTTTCTTT.

The chain carries TRBV28 and TRBJ2-1; 11 nucleotides agree with TRBD2. The germline gives CDR1 MDHEN, CDR2 SYDVKM. The junction had 6 bases not matched to a gene; V was cut back by 5 bases and J by 6 bases. The CDR3 covers 15 residues. The chain's CDR3 is CASSKGLAVSNEQFF. The CDR3 coding sequence is TGTGCCAGCAGTAAGGGACTAGCGGTTTCCAATGAGCAGTTCTTC.

The chain joins TRBV5-8 to TRBJ1-5; 9 bases are shared with TRBD1. After removal of 3 bases from V and 0 bases from J, the junction contained 7 bases not matched to a gene. CDR3 size: 17 residues. Germline CDR1 SGHTS, CDR2 YDEGEE. This chain's CDR3 is CASSSRDRADSNQPQHF. CDR3 DNA: TGTGCCAGCAGCTCCCGGGACAGGGCCGATAGCAATCAGCCCCAGCATTTT. The entire variable domain, with the rest obtained from reference TRBV5-8 and TRBJ1-5, is as follows: EAGVTQSPTHLIKTRGQQATLRCSPISGHTSVYWYQQALGLGLQFLLWYDEGEERNRGNFPPRFSGRQFPNYSSELNVNALELEDSALYLCASSSRDRADSNQPQHFGDGTRLSIL.

V is TRBV6-4 and J is TRBJ2-2; D is unresolved. There are 13 residues in the CDR3. Germline values: CDR1 MRHNA, CDR2 SNTAGT. Deletions cut 0 bases from V and 8 bases from J, with 7 bases between. CDR3 region: CASSDSIAGELFF. DNA of the CDR3: TGTGCCAGCAGTGACTCGATAGCTGGGGAGCTGTTTTTT.

The chain uses TRBV5-5 and TRBJ1-2; D gene uncertain. The CDR3 is made up of 12 amino acids. V lost 0 bases, J lost 4 bases, and 4 bases lay in between. Germline V gene lookup returns CDR1 SGHKS and CDR2 YYEKEE (reference sequence). CDR3 loop: CASSLGAYGYTF. The CDR3 DNA sequence: TGTGCCAGCAGCTTGGGAGCCTATGGCTACACCTTC. The full variable domain, its missing parts supplied by reference TRBV5-5 and TRBJ1-2, is DAGVTQSPTHLIKTRGQQVTLRCSPISGHKSVSWYQQVLGQGPQFIFQYYEKEERGRGNFPDRFSARQFPNYSSELNVNALLLGDSALYLCASSLGAYGYTFGSGTRLTVV.

This chain connects TRBV28 to TRBJ2-7; the match to TRBD1 covers 8 bases. V was pared by 2 bases and J by 5 bases, with 8 bases of the junction left unmatched. Germline loops: CDR1 MDHEN, CDR2 SYDVKM. This CDR3 has 15 residues. The DNA for the CDR3 is TGTGCCAGCAGTTTACCCTGGACAGGGAACCACGAGCAGTACTTC. Translation gives CASSLPWTGNHEQYF.

The chain joins TRBV10-2 to TRBJ1-5, with TRBD1 matching 7 bases. CDR1 and CDR2 from the germline V gene are WSHSY and SAAADI. The CDR3 extends over 14 amino acids. The ends lost 2 bases at V and 5 bases at J; junction bases unmatched: 3. The CDR3 loop is CASSEQGGYQPQHF. CDR3 nucleotides: TGCGCCAGCAGTGAGCAGGGGGGATATCAGCCCCAGCATTTT.

This clone was seen a single time. This chain joins TRBV4-1 and TRBJ2-7; D perhaps matches TRBD1 (6 bases). Trimming stripped 0 bases from V and 3 bases from J, with 9 bases between. The CDR3 loop spans 14 amino acids. CDR1 MGHRA and CDR2 YSYEKL come from the germline V gene. CDR3 DNA sequence: TGCGCCAGCAGCCAAGAGGGACAAGTCTACGAGCAGTACTTC. It translates to CASSQEGQVYEQYF.

This clone has just a few counts. The gene calls are TRBV3-1 (or the pseudogene TRBV3-2) and TRBJ2-5, with a weak D call TRBD1 (6 bases). The CDR3 consists of 15 residues. Germline CDR1 and CDR2: LGHDT and YNNKEL (reference sequence). V was cut by 0 bases and J by 2 bases, with 10 bases left in between. This CDR3 reads CASSQEFTGQETQYF. CDR3 sequence (DNA): TGTGCCAGCAGCCAAGAATTTACAGGGCAAGAGACCCAGTACTTC.

The chain employs TRBV2 and TRBJ1-2; D is unresolved. Germline-derived CDR1 and CDR2 are SNHLY and FYNNEI. The CDR3 extends over 12 amino acids. V was shortened by 2 bases and J by 4 bases, with 5 bases between the two germline ends. CDR3 in amino acids: CASSEHSYGYTF. As DNA, the CDR3 is TGTGCCAGCAGTGAACACAGCTATGGCTACACCTTC.

This sequence joins TRBV3-1 (or the pseudogene TRBV3-2) and TRBJ2-1, with D possibly TRBD2 on 5 matching bases. V was trimmed by 2 bases and J by 2 bases, leaving 10 bases between them. Germline V lookup: CDR1 LGHDT, CDR2 YNNKEL (reference sequence). This CDR3 region has 15 residues. CDR3 DNA sequence: TGTGCCAGCAGCCAAATAAGCGGAACCTACAATGAGCAGTTCTTC. Translated, it gives CASSQISGTYNEQFF.

The V and J genes are TRBV5-4 and TRBJ1-1, with D tentatively TRBD1 (5 bases). Germline V gene sequence: CDR1 SGHNT, CDR2 YYREEE (reference sequence). V dropped 4 bases and J dropped 5 bases, with 15 bases sitting between them. The CDR3 is 14 residues long. The CDR3 loop reads CASSLRRDFTEAFF. Here the CDR3 DNA reads TGTGCCAGCAGCCTCCGACGGGACTTTACTGAAGCTTTCTTT.

V usage is TRBV9 and J usage is TRBJ2-1; D is perhaps TRBD2 (6 bases). From germline, CDR1 is SGDLS and CDR2 YYNGEE. The ends were cut back, 0 bases at V and 9 bases at J, with 13 bases in the middle. The CDR3 extends over 14 amino acids. For the CDR3, the DNA is TGTGCCAGCAGCGTAGAAGGGTCAGCGGGTGAGCAGTTCTTC. Translating gives CASSVEGSAGEQFF. The complete variable domain, with remaining parts taken from reference TRBV9 and TRBJ2-1, reads DSGVTQTPKHLITATGQRVTLRCSPRSGDLSVYWYQQSLDQGLQFLIQYYNGEERAKGNILERFSAQQFPDLHSELNLSSLELGDSALYFCASSVEGSAGEQFFGPGTRLTVL.

The chain recombines TRBV6-5 with TRBJ1-2, with 8 bases lining up with TRBD1. Germline CDR1 and CDR2: MNHEY and SVGAGI. The length of the CDR3 is 16 residues. Trimming took 0 bases from V and 8 from J; bases not matched to a gene: 11. The CDR3 bases are TGTGCCAGCAGTTACTCCAGCAGGACAGGGACCTTCGGCTACACCTTC. Translating it yields CASSYSSRTGTFGYTF.

This rearrangement joins TRBV19 to TRBJ1-5, with TRBD1 as a possible D gene (5 bases). V gave up 3 bases and J gave up 0 bases, with 12 bases separating them. CDR1 is LNHDA, CDR2 SQIVND, per germline (reference sequence). CDR3 size: 16 residues. As DNA, the CDR3 is TGTGCCAGTAGTATTGCTAGGGGTGATAGCAATCAGCCCCAGCATTTT. Translation: CASSIARGDSNQPQHF.

The chain joins TRBV10-3 to TRBJ2-1; TRBD2 matches at 10 bases. This CDR3 region has 17 residues. Germline V CDR1 and CDR2: ENHRY, SYGVKD. The ends lost 2 bases at V and 5 bases at J; junction bases unmatched: 9. In DNA form, the CDR3 reads TGTGCCATCAGTGAGAAAAATAGCGGGAGGAAGGACAATGAGCAGTTCTTC. This encodes CAISEKNSGRKDNEQFF.

The genes are TRBV11-2 and TRBJ2-7, with a weak D call TRBD1 (5 bases). Trimming shortened V by 8 bases and J by 0 bases, and 11 bases separated the two germline ends. Per the germline V gene, CDR1 is SGHAT and CDR2 is FQNNGV. The CDR3 totals 13 residues. CDR3 protein: CASRQTVSYEQYF. Written as DNA, the CDR3 is TGTGCCAGCCGACAGACTGTCTCCTACGAGCAGTACTTC.

This clone was observed a few times. V gene TRBV11-2 combines with J gene TRBJ1-3; 9 bases line up with TRBD1. This CDR3 has 17 residues. V dropped 4 bases and J dropped 1; count of bases not matched to a gene: 8. From germline, CDR1 is SGHAT and CDR2 FQNNGV. The CDR3 DNA sequence: TGTGCCAGCAGCTCCAGGACAGGGGCTATGTCTGGAAACACCATATATTTT. Translation gives CASSSRTGAMSGNTIYF. Complete variable domain (other parts from reference TRBV11-2 and TRBJ1-3): EAGVAQSPRYKIIEKRQSVAFWCNPISGHATLYWYQQILGQGPKLLIQFQNNGVVDDSQLPKDRFSAERLKGVDSTLKIQPAKLEDSAVYLCASSSRTGAMSGNTIYFGEGSWLTVV.

The chain couples TRBV20-1 to TRBJ2-7; the D gene is possibly TRBD2 (5 bases). CDR1 and CDR2 (germline): DFQATT, SNEGSKA (reference sequence). This CDR3 has 15 amino acids. V lost 3 bases to trimming and J lost 0 bases, with 15 bases between them. As DNA, the CDR3 is TGCAGTGCTAGTAAAACCGGGCGGGCCTCCTACGAGCAGTACTTC. As protein: CSASKTGRASYEQYF.

The rearrangement links TRBV7-9 to TRBJ2-7; D is undetermined. Looked up from germline, CDR1 is SEHNR and CDR2 is FQNEAQ (reference sequence). This CDR3 is built from 11 residues. Trimming stripped 10 bases from V and 6 bases from J, with 13 bases between. The CDR3 reads CATSAASEQYF. In DNA form, the CDR3 reads TGTGCCACCTCCGCGGCTAGCGAGCAGTACTTC.

For the CDR3, the DNA is TGTGCCAGCAGCCAACCGGACAGGAACCTAAACTATGGCTACACCTTC. It encodes CASSQPDRNLNYGYTF. The chain employs TRBV4-2 and TRBJ1-2; TRBD1 aligns across 7 bases. The ends lost 2 bases at V and 2 bases at J; junction bases unmatched: 8. CDR1 LGHNA and CDR2 YNFKEQ come from the germline V gene. The CDR3 totals 16 residues.

This clone came up once. The chain carries TRBV6-4 and TRBJ1-1; D not certain. V lost 2 bases and J lost 6, with 10 bases in between. The CDR3 runs to 13 residues. Germline loops: CDR1 MRHNA, CDR2 SNTAGT. Written as DNA, the CDR3 is TGTGCCAGCAGTGACGTTATAGGAGCTGAAGCTTTCTTT. Translating gives CASSDVIGAEAFF.

The chain is built from TRBV5-4 and TRBJ2-3; D is unresolved. Germline loops: CDR1 SGHNT, CDR2 YYREEE (reference sequence). There are 15 residues in the CDR3. The V and J ends lost 0 bases and 3 bases respectively, with 11 bases between them. CDR3 nucleotide sequence: TGTGCCAGCAGCTTGGGACACGATAATACAGATACGCAGTATTTT. It is translated as CASSLGHDNTDTQYF.